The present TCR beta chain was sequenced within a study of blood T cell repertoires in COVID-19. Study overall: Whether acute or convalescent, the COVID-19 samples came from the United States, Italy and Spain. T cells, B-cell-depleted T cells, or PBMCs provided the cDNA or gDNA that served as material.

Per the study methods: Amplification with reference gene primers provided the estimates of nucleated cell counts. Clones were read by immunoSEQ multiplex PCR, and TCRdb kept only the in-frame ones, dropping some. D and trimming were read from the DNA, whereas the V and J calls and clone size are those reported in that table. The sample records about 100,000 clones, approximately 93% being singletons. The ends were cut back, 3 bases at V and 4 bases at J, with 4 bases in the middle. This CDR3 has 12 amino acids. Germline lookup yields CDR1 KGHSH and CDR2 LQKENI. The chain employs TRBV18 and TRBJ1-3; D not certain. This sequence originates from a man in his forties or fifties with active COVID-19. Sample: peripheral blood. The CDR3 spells CASSPRGNTIYF. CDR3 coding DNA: TGTGCCAGCTCACCTCGGGGAAACACCATATATTTT.